The 13 T cell receptor beta chains reported below all come from one sample, sequenced in a study of cytomegalovirus exposure and HLA in healthy donors. Using immunoSEQ multiplex PCR, the repertoire was profiled, and TCRdb retains in-frame clones only, with some absent. Counted here are about 200,000 clones, about 79% occurring once; the ten biggest clones make up around an eighth. The sequenced sample was PBMCs. These receptors were obtained from a woman aged 25-40 years in good health and CMV-seropositive.

This clone appeared a single time. The J gene is TRBJ1-4, the V gene TRBV2; D ambiguous. Germline V gene lookup returns CDR1 SNHLY and CDR2 FYNNEI. Trimming cost V 7 bases and J 7 bases, with 16 bases left between them. The CDR3 is made up of 14 amino acids. The CDR3, as DNA: TGTGCCAGCAAGTCCGTCGGGGTGTCTGAAAAACTGTTTTTT. Translating it yields CASKSVGVSEKLFF.

The chain employs TRBV10-1 and TRBJ1-5; no clear D. The length of the CDR3 is 12 residues. Germline CDR1 and CDR2: WNHNN and SYGVQD (reference sequence). The ends were cut back, 9 bases at V and 4 bases at J, with 10 bases in the middle. This CDR3 is CARRKRNQPQHF. CDR3 nucleotide sequence: TGCGCCAGGAGGAAGAGGAATCAGCCCCAGCATTTT.

The sample holds one count of this clone. The V gene is TRBV5-1, the J gene TRBJ1-1, with 8 bases aligning to TRBD1. The J segment lost 0 bases and the V segment lost 2 bases, leaving 3 bases of the junction unmatched. The germline gives CDR1 SGHRS, CDR2 YFSETQ. The CDR3 has 15 residues. CDR3 coding DNA: TGCGCCAGCAGCTTACTGACAGGGGTGAACACTGAAGCTTTCTTT. It specifies CASSLLTGVNTEAFF.

V gene TRBV5-1 combines with J gene TRBJ1-1, with 9 bases lining up with TRBD1. V gave up 3 bases and J gave up 4 bases; unmatched junction bases: 4. Germline CDR1 is SGHRS and CDR2 is YFSETQ. The CDR3 consists of 14 residues. The CDR3 here is CASSWGQGVTEAFF. The CDR3 nucleotides are TGCGCCAGCAGCTGGGGACAGGGAGTCACTGAAGCTTTCTTT.

This chain uses TRBV29-1 with TRBJ1-2; unclear D gene. Per germline, CDR1 SQVTM and CDR2 ANQGSEA. With 3 bases removed from V and 4 bases from J, the gap between germline ends came to 12 bases. CDR3 length: 13 residues. The CDR3 coding sequence is TGCAGCGTTGAGTCTGGAGCGATCTATGGCTACACCTTC. Residues: CSVESGAIYGYTF.

This clone has just a few counts. V is TRBV29-1 and J is TRBJ1-5; D remains unclear. Per germline, CDR1 SQVTM and CDR2 ANQGSEA. The V and J ends lost 6 bases and 4 bases respectively, with 10 bases between them. CDR3 length equals 12 residues. The CDR3 DNA reads as TGCAGCGTATTGACACCAAATCAGCCCCAGCATTTT. Protein product: CSVLTPNQPQHF.

The gene calls are TRBV18 and TRBJ1-1; weak D call: TRBD1 (5 bases). Germline-derived CDR1 and CDR2 are KGHSH and LQKENI. V lost 3 bases, J lost 5 bases, and 19 bases lay in between. The CDR3 runs to 16 residues. CDR3 sequence (DNA): TGTGCCAGCTCACCGGAGCCTTTCGGGCAGGGAACTGAAGCTTTCTTT. Translating it yields CASSPEPFGQGTEAFF.

The chain has TRBV6-1 and TRBJ2-1; 9 positions match TRBD2. The germline CDR1 and CDR2 sequences are MNHNS and SASEGT. The CDR3 length is 18 residues. The V and J ends lost 2 bases and 6 bases, in that order; junction bases with no gene match: 14. Here the CDR3 reads CASSEMQRGWTSVNEQFF. CDR3 DNA sequence: TGTGCCAGCAGTGAAATGCAGCGAGGCTGGACTAGCGTCAATGAGCAGTTCTTC.

The chain couples TRBV27 to TRBJ2-7; D remains ambiguous. This CDR3 is built from 14 residues. V lost 6 bases, J lost 0 bases, and 12 bases lay in between. Per the germline V gene, CDR1 is MNHEY and CDR2 is SMNVEV (reference sequence). This chain's CDR3 is CASSNGPRSYEQYF. In DNA form, the CDR3 reads TGTGCCAGCAGCAACGGTCCACGCTCCTACGAGCAGTACTTC.

This clone came up a few times. This chain links TRBV5-1 with TRBJ2-7; D unresolved. CDR1 SGHRS and CDR2 YFSETQ come from the germline V gene. The CDR3 runs to 15 residues. The V gene lost 0 bases and the J gene lost 2 bases, with 12 bases spanning the gap. The CDR3 protein is CASSLDQRSTYEQYF. In nucleotides, the CDR3 is TGCGCCAGCAGCTTGGATCAGCGTTCCACCTACGAGCAGTACTTC.

The genes are TRBV6-5 and TRBJ2-7, with a weak D call TRBD2 (5 bases). CDR1 and CDR2 from the germline V gene are MNHEY and SVGAGI. Trimming pared 6 bases from V and 0 bases from J, leaving 15 bases between. The CDR3 sequence is 15 residues long. The CDR3, as DNA: TGTGCCAGCAGCCCCACTCGAGACTACTCCTACGAGCAGTACTTC. Amino acid sequence: CASSPTRDYSYEQYF.

The chain employs TRBV28 and TRBJ1-2; D unclear. CDR3 size: 16 residues. Germline-derived CDR1 and CDR2 are MDHEN and SYDVKM. V was pared by 2 bases and J by 3 bases, with 16 bases between. The DNA for the CDR3 is TGTGCCAGCAGTTTAGCGGCGGAAACTCGGCACTATGGCTACACCTTC. It specifies CASSLAAETRHYGYTF.

This clone occurred once. The chain couples TRBV28 to TRBJ2-7; 7 nucleotides line up with TRBD1. The CDR3 loop spans 17 amino acids. CDR1 is MDHEN and CDR2 is SYDVKM in the germline V gene. J was trimmed by 6 bases and V by 7 bases; bases with no gene match: 21. CDR3 protein: CASKFDLTGFGSGEQYF. The CDR3 DNA is TGTGCCAGCAAGTTTGACCTGACAGGGTTCGGCTCTGGCGAGCAGTACTTC.